This TCR beta chain was recorded in a study of cytomegalovirus exposure and HLA in healthy donors. Repertoires were generated with immunoSEQ multiplex PCR, while TCRdb's copy carries only in-frame clones and drops some. The data contain some 130,000 clones, roughly 90% of them seen just once; the ten biggest clones take up roughly 6.3%. The source material was PBMCs. The clonotype originates from a woman between 18 and 29 years old in good health and CMV-seropositive.

The CDR3 sequence is CASRKQTQGRTEAFF. The CDR3 DNA reads TGTGCCAGCAGAAAACAGACCCAAGGGAGGACTGAAGCTTTCTTT. The J gene is TRBJ1-1, the V gene TRBV6-5; D gene unclear. There are 15 residues in the CDR3. Germline V lookup: CDR1 MNHEY, CDR2 SVGAGI. Trimming pared 6 bases from V and 5 bases from J, leaving 19 bases between.